This T cell receptor (beta chain) is drawn from a study of identical twins. TCRdb called the 5' RACE reads again in MiXCR, with one record for every CDR3 protein. The data contain around 690,000 distinct CDR3 sequences, around 21% of them singletons. Germline CDR1 WNHNN, CDR2 SYGVQD (reference sequence). Trimming took 2 bases from V and 8 from J, leaving 16 bases between them. The CDR3 runs to 15 residues. The sample was also linked to a second study, of T cells expressing NK-cell markers.

Sequencing was done on a sample of PBMCs. The gene calls are TRBV10-1 and TRBJ2-1; possibly TRBD2 for D (5 bases). The source is a woman between 18 and 30 years old in good health. Here the CDR3 reads CASSELLRPGDEQFF. The CDR3 DNA reads as TGCGCCAGCAGTGAGCTCCTCCGCCCCGGGGATGAGCAGTTCTTC.